One sample yielded the 25 T cell receptor beta chains listed below, sequenced in a study of Tregs in tolerant kidney transplant recipients. The data were produced by immunoSEQ multiplex PCR, yet TCRdb's version contains in-frame clones alone and is incomplete. The table for this sample gives about 30,000 clones. The sequencing used CD8+ T cells from blood, collected before the transplant. These receptors came from a human donor who received a combined kidney and bone marrow transplant.

Points on this clone: Read sequence stops 3 residues before the CDR3 end, and the germline J gene provides the missing end. The rearrangement joins TRBV2 to TRBJ2-7; 9 nucleotides agree with TRBD2. CDR3 length: 18 amino acids. The V segment lost 0 bases and the J segment 0 bases; nucleotides outside the gene matches: 9. Germline V gives CDR1 SNHLY, CDR2 FYNNEI. Incomplete CDR3 DNA: TGTGCCAGCAGTGAAGCGGGGACTAGCACTTACCCCTCCTACGAG. Its translation: CASSEAGTSTYPSYE. The CDR3, in full, reads CASSEAGTSTYPSYEQYF.

For this clone: The read finishes 3 residues shy of the CDR3 end, and the germline J gene is used to complete it. V gene TRBV19 combines with J gene TRBJ2-1, with 8 nucleotides matching TRBD1. This CDR3 comprises 14 residues. After removal of 7 bases from V and 7 bases from J, the junction contained 9 bases not matched to a gene. CDR1 LNHDA and CDR2 SQIVND come from the germline V gene (reference sequence). The covered CDR3 bases are TGTGCCAGTAACCCGGACAGGGATAGGAATGAG. Translating it yields CASNPDRDRNE. In full, the CDR3 is CASNPDRDRNEQFF.

A remark on this clone: The read falls 3 residues short of the CDR3 end, and the missing part is taken from the germline J gene. J is TRBJ2-2 and V is TRBV7-3, with D hard to call. Trimming took off 4 bases at V and 7 bases at J, with 13 bases between the two ends. CDR1 is SGHTA and CDR2 is FQGTGA in the germline V gene. The CDR3 runs to 14 residues. CDR3 sequence: CASSSTYSGGELFF. CDR3 DNA (partial): TGTGCCAGCAGCTCCACATACAGTGGCGGGGAG.

Of note for this clone: From the germline J gene comes the end of the CDR3, since the read stops 3 residues before it. V and J are TRBV7-2 and TRBJ1-2, with a weak D call TRBD1 (6 bases). V shed 5 bases and J shed 6 bases, with 19 bases lying between them. This CDR3 is built from 15 residues. Germline V lookup: CDR1 SGHTA, CDR2 FQGNSA. CDR3 bases read: TGTGCCAGCAGCCTCCTCGGCAGGGGTAGGGATGGC. Its translation: CASSLLGRGRDG. The whole CDR3 reads CASSLLGRGRDGYTF. Drawing the rest from reference TRBV7-2 and TRBJ1-2, the complete variable domain is GAGVSQSPSNKVTEKGKDVELRCDPISGHTALYWYRQSLGQGLEFLIYFQGNSAPDKSGLPSDRFSAERTGGSVSTLTIQRTQQEDSAVYLCASSLLGRGRDGYTFGSGTRLTVV.

The CDR3 region is CASSIVDSDNEQFF. The CDR3 bases that were read are TGTGCCAGTAGTATAGTGGACTCAGACAATGAG. The V and J genes are TRBV19 and TRBJ2-1; tentatively, D is TRBD2 (5 bases). The read terminates 3 residues before the CDR3 end, so the remaining end is supplied by the germline J gene. Germline CDR1 LNHDA, CDR2 SQIVND (reference sequence). This CDR3 has 14 amino acids. Trimming took off 1 base at V and 5 bases at J, with 9 bases between the two ends.

As for this clone: The read stops 3 residues short of the end of the CDR3; the missing end is completed from the germline J gene. The chain joins TRBV7-6 to TRBJ1-1; D may be TRBD1 (5 bases). The CDR3 is 14 residues long. Germline CDR1 and CDR2: SGHVS and FNYEAQ. The V gene lost 2 bases and the J gene lost 5 bases, with 12 bases spanning the gap. The CDR3 region is CASSLRRGGTEAFF. The part of the CDR3 DNA that was read is TGTGCCAGCAGCTTAAGGCGGGGGGGGACTGAA.

A note on this clone: The read gets to within 3 residues of the CDR3 end, and the germline J gene fills in the rest. This sequence joins TRBV7-3 and TRBJ2-1, with TRBD2 identical over 13 bases. Trimming removed 5 bases from V and 9 bases from J; junction bases left unmatched: 10. Germline V gene sequence: CDR1 SGHTA, CDR2 FQGTGA. The CDR3 sequence is 16 residues long. Incomplete CDR3 DNA: TGTGCCAGCAGCACACTACTAGCGGGAGGGCCTAGTGAG. This gives the protein CASSTLLAGGPSE. The CDR3 in full is CASSTLLAGGPSEQFF. Together with reference TRBV7-3 and TRBJ2-1, the CDR3 gives the full variable domain: GAGVSQTPSNKVTEKGKYVELRCDPISGHTALYWYRQSLGQGPEFLIYFQGTGAADDSGLPNDRFFAVRPEGSVSTLKIQRTERGDSAVYLCASSTLLAGGPSEQFFGPGTRLTVL.

As regards this clone: The read halts 3 residues ahead of the CDR3 end, with the missing end drawn from the germline J gene. J is TRBJ2-1 and V is TRBV30; 7 positions match TRBD1. Germline V gene sequence: CDR1 GTSNPN, CDR2 SVGIG (reference sequence). The CDR3 consists of 14 residues. Trimming took 1 base from V and 8 from J; bases not matched to a gene: 8. The sequenced CDR3 bases are TGTGCCTGGAGTGAGACAGGGAGTGGCGATGAG. Its protein is CAWSETGSGDE. The CDR3 as a whole reads CAWSETGSGDEQFF.

About this clone: Relative to the germline gene, one junction end is altered; a read error may explain this. The CDR3 end lies 3 residues beyond the end of the read and is filled in from the germline J gene. The V call is TRBV13, the J call TRBJ1-1; 7 positions agree with TRBD1. The CDR3 extends over 15 amino acids. The germline V gene encodes CDR1 PRHDT and CDR2 FYEKMQ (reference sequence). The sequenced part of the CDR3 DNA is TGTGCCAGCAGCGTAGGGGGCGAGGGGGTCGCTGAA. Translated: CASSVGGEGVAE. The whole CDR3 sequence is CASSVGGEGVAEAFF.

Comments on this clone: Read sequence stops 3 residues before the CDR3 end, and the germline J gene provides the missing end. The rearrangement uses TRBV19 and TRBJ2-7, with 7 bases identical to TRBD1. V trimming: 3 bases; J trimming: 2 bases; junction bases outside the gene matches: 4. Germline CDR1 is LNHDA and CDR2 is SQIVND (reference sequence). This CDR3 has 14 residues. The DNA read from the CDR3 is TGTGCCAGTAGTATCTTCGGACAGGCCTACGAG. Amino acids: CASSIFGQAYE. The entire CDR3 protein is CASSIFGQAYEQYF.

In the case of this clone: The read is 3 residues too short to cover the CDR3 end, so that end is filled in from the germline J gene. The V call is TRBV4-2, the J call TRBJ2-1; D is undetermined. The CDR3 has 13 amino acids. The V and J ends lost 0 bases and 7 bases respectively, with 7 bases between them. The V gene's germline CDR1 is LGHNA and CDR2 YNFKEQ. The sequenced CDR3 bases are TGTGCCAGCAGCCAAGAGAATAGAAATGAG. This encodes CASSQENRNE. The full CDR3 protein is CASSQENRNEQFF.

With respect to this clone: The DNA ends 3 residues before the CDR3 does, and the rest of the CDR3 is filled in from the germline J gene. The genes are TRBV19 and TRBJ2-1; 10 nucleotides align to TRBD2. The ends lost 4 bases at V and 0 bases at J; junction bases unmatched: 3. CDR3 length: 16 residues. Germline loops: CDR1 LNHDA, CDR2 SQIVND (reference sequence). CDR3 in amino acids: CASSTASGSSYNEQFF. The sequenced part of the CDR3 DNA is TGTGCCAGTAGTACAGCTAGCGGGAGCTCCTACAATGAG.

A word on this clone: The sequenced fragment ends 3 residues before the CDR3 boundary, so the rest is inferred from the germline J gene. The chain joins TRBV20-1 to TRBJ2-7; 8 nucleotides align to TRBD1. V was clipped by 4 bases and J by 5 bases; unmatched bases: 13. The CDR3 covers 15 residues. Germline V lookup: CDR1 DFQATT, CDR2 SNEGSKA (reference sequence). The sequenced part of the CDR3 DNA is TGCAGTGCTATCAGGGGGCAGGGAGTGGTGAACGAG. The encoded protein is CSAIRGQGVVNE. In full, the CDR3 is CSAIRGQGVVNEQYF.

In regard to this clone: The read finishes 3 residues shy of the CDR3 end, and the germline J gene is used to complete it. This sequence joins TRBV19 and TRBJ1-1; D gene uncertain. Germline assignment: CDR1 LNHDA and CDR2 SQIVND (reference sequence). The V gene lost 3 bases and the J gene lost 1 base, with 6 bases spanning the gap. The CDR3 loop spans 13 amino acids. The CDR3 spells CASSISENTEAFF. The covered CDR3 bases are TGTGCCAGTAGTATTTCAGAGAACACTGAA.

As to this clone: The read stops 3 residues short of the end of the CDR3; the missing end is completed from the germline J gene. The J gene is TRBJ1-5, the V gene TRBV7-7; D may be TRBD1 (6 bases). CDR3 size: 17 residues. The germline V gene encodes CDR1 SSHAT and CDR2 FNYEAQ (reference sequence). V shed 6 bases and J shed 0 bases, with 18 bases lying between them. This CDR3 reads CASSRDMGNNSNQPQHF. Partial CDR3 DNA: TGTGCCAGCAGTCGGGACATGGGGAACAATAGCAATCAGCCC.

On this clone: The sequenced fragment ends 3 residues before the CDR3 boundary, so the rest is inferred from the germline J gene. The V and J genes are TRBV19 and TRBJ1-1, with TRBD1 as a possible D gene (6 bases). This CDR3 has 13 residues. V was pared by 3 bases and J by 6 bases, with 11 bases between. CDR1 is LNHDA, CDR2 SQIVND, per germline (reference sequence). CDR3 bases read: TGTGCCAGTAGTATGACAGGTTTCGCTGAA. Translation: CASSMTGFAE. The whole CDR3 reads CASSMTGFAEAFF.

In the case of this clone: The read stops 3 residues short of the end of the CDR3; the missing end is completed from the germline J gene. The chain recombines TRBV2 with TRBJ1-4; TRBD1 agrees at 9 bases. CDR1 SNHLY and CDR2 FYNNEI come from the germline V gene. The junction had 6 bases not matched to a gene; V was cut back by 11 bases and J by 5 bases. The CDR3 sequence is 13 residues long. CDR3 bases read: TGTGCCCGGCGGGACAGGGAAAATGAAAAA. Translating it yields CARRDRENEK. The entire CDR3 protein is CARRDRENEKLFF.

To note about this clone: The CDR3 extends 3 residues past the end of the read, so its final part is completed from the germline J gene. The chain carries TRBV27 and TRBJ2-6; D gene uncertain. The CDR3 runs to 13 residues. Germline V lookup: CDR1 MNHEY, CDR2 SMNVEV (reference sequence). V was pared by 5 bases and J by 1 base, with 3 bases between. The CDR3 sequence: CASSPSGANVLTF. Partial CDR3 DNA: TGTGCCAGCAGTCCATCTGGGGCCAACGTC.

For this clone: The read terminates 3 residues before the CDR3 end, so the remaining end is supplied by the germline J gene. The chain links TRBV7-9 to TRBJ2-7; no clear D. This CDR3 has 12 amino acids. Germline CDR1 and CDR2: SEHNR and FQNEAQ (reference sequence). The V end was cut by 0 bases, the J end by 5 bases, with 5 bases between. CDR3 protein: CASSLAAHEQYF. Incomplete CDR3 DNA: TGTGCCAGCAGCTTAGCGGCCCACGAG.

About this clone: The read ends 3 residues before the CDR3 terminus; that terminus is restored from the germline J gene. The chain employs TRBV7-9 and TRBJ2-3, with unresolved D. The CDR3 is made up of 12 amino acids. The germline gives CDR1 SEHNR, CDR2 FQNEAQ (reference sequence). Trimming shortened V by 5 bases and J by 3 bases, and 6 bases separated the two germline ends. The covered CDR3 bases are TGTGCCAGCAGCATCGGGACAGATACG. It is translated as CASSIGTDT. The whole CDR3 is CASSIGTDTQYF.

In the case of this clone: The read halts 3 residues ahead of the CDR3 end, with the missing end drawn from the germline J gene. V usage is TRBV19 and J usage is TRBJ2-7, with a weak D call TRBD2 (7 bases). The CDR3 loop spans 13 amino acids. Trimming took off 5 bases at V and 4 bases at J, with 12 bases between the two ends. Germline V gives CDR1 LNHDA, CDR2 SQIVND (reference sequence). CDR3 bases read: TGTGCCAGTAGTCCGGGGGGACAATACGAG. It yields the protein CASSPGGQYE. The CDR3 reads in full as CASSPGGQYEQYF.

Regarding this clone: The missing CDR3 end, 3 residues past where the read stops, is filled in from the germline J gene. This chain connects TRBV4-2 to TRBJ2-1; 11 bases agree with TRBD2. Germline V gives CDR1 LGHNA, CDR2 YNFKEQ. The V gene end was trimmed by 4 bases and the J gene end by 4 bases; junction bases not matched to a gene: 9. This CDR3 comprises 17 residues. The CDR3 is CASSLAGGPGYYNEQFF. CDR3 bases read: TGTGCCAGCAGCCTAGCGGGAGGGCCTGGGTATTACAATGAG.

Comment on this clone: The CDR3 end lies 3 residues beyond the end of the read and is filled in from the germline J gene. The J gene is TRBJ1-5, the V gene TRBV30, with a weak D call TRBD1 (6 bases). The V gene's germline CDR1 is GTSNPN and CDR2 SVGIG (reference sequence). The CDR3 is made up of 14 amino acids. V was cut by 5 bases and J by 1 base, with 12 bases left in between. Incomplete CDR3 DNA: TGTGCCTGGGCTGCGGGACACAGCAATCAGCCC. Translated: CAWAAGHSNQP. From start to end, the CDR3 is CAWAAGHSNQPQHF.

About this clone itself: Read data end 3 residues before the CDR3 end; the end is taken from the germline J gene. V and J are TRBV11-1 and TRBJ2-1; 9 bases map to TRBD2. V was pared by 2 bases and J by 6 bases, with 5 bases of the junction left unmatched. This CDR3 has 15 amino acids. Germline-derived CDR1 and CDR2 are SGHAT and FQDESV (reference sequence). CDR3: CASSLLAGVGNEQFF. The CDR3 DNA, read in part, is TGTGCCAGCAGCTTATTAGCGGGAGTGGGCAATGAG.

Incomplete CDR3 DNA: TGCAGTGCTAGAGGGGACAGGGAGGCTAGCGGGAACTTTGGGACAGATACG. Its translation: CSARGDREASGNFGTDT. In full, the CDR3 is CSARGDREASGNFGTDTQYF. The chain joins TRBV20-1 to TRBJ2-3; the D gene could be TRBD1 or TRBD2 (9 bases each). The CDR3 end is not reached by the read, which stops 3 residues before it; the germline J gene fills it in. Trimming cost V 1 base and J 3 bases, with 29 bases left between them. Germline CDR1 reads DFQATT; CDR2 reads SNEGSKA (reference sequence). This CDR3 region has 20 residues.